This TCR beta chain is drawn from a study of cytotoxic CD8 clonotypes in ibrutinib-treated CLL. CDR3 length: 14 residues. Trimming at V came to 10 bases and at J to 7 bases, leaving 11 bases not matched to a gene. Germline assignment: CDR1 LNHDA and CDR2 SQIVND (reference sequence). The method was immunoSEQ multiplex PCR; TCRdb's version includes in-frame clones alone and lacks a portion of them. The sample yields over 130,000 clones, around 82% seen once. Material: PBMCs, obtained after 36 months of ibrutinib treatment. The TCR was taken from a human donor with chronic lymphocytic leukemia. This chain uses TRBV19 with TRBJ1-3, with 9 bases lining up with TRBD1. The CDR3, as DNA: TGTGCCACCGGTCCGGGACAGGGTTTTAACACCATATATTTT. Its protein is CATGPGQGFNTIYF.